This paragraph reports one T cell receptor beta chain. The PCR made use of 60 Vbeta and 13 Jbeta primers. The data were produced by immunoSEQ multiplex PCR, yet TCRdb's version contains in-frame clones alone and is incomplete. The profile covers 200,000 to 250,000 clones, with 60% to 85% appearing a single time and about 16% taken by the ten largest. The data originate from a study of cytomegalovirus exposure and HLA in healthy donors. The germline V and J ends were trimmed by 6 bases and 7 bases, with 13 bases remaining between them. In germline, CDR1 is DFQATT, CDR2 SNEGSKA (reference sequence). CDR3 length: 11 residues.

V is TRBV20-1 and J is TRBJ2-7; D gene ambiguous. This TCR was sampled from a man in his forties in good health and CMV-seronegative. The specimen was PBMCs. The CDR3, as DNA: TGCAGTGCGGAGCGTGCGAAGGAGCAGTACTTC. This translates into CSAERAKEQYF.